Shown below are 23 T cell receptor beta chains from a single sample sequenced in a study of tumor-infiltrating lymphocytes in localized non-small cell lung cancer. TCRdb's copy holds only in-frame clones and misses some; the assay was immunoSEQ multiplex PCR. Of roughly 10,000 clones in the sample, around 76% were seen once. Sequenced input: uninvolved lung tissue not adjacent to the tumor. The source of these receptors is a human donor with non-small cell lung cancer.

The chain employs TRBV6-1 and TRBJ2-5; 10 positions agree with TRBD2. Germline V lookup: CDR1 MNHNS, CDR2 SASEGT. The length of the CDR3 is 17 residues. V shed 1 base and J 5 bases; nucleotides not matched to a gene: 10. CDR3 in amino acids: CASSEVRRGLARETQYF. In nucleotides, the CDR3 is TGTGCCAGCAGTGAAGTGCGACGGGGACTAGCGAGGGAGACCCAGTACTTC.

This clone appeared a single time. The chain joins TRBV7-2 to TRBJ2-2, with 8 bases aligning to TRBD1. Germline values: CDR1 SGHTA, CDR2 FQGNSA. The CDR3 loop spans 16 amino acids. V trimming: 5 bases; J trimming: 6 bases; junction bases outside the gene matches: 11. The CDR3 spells CASSPRKRQGSGELFF. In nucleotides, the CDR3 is TGTGCCAGCAGCCCTCGTAAGAGACAGGGGTCCGGGGAGCTGTTTTTT.

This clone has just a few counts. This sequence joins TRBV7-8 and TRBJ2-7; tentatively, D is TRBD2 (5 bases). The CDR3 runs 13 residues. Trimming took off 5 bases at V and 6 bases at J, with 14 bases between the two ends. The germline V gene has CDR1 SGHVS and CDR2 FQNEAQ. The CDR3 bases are TGTGCCAGCAGCCCGGAACTAGAGCCCGAGCAGTACTTC. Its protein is CASSPELEPEQYF.

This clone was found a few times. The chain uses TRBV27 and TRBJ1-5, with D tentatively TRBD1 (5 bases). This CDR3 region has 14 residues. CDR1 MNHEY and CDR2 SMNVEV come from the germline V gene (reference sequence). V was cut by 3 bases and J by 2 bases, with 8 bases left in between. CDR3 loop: CASSFGTGNQPQHF. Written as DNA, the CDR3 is TGTGCCAGCAGTTTCGGGACCGGCAATCAGCCCCAGCATTTT.

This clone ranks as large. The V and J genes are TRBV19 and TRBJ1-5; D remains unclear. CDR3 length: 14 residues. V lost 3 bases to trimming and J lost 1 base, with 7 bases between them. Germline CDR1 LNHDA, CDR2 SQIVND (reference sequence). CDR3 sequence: CASSMSRSNQPQHF. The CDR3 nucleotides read TGTGCCAGTAGTATGAGTCGGAGCAATCAGCCCCAGCATTTT.

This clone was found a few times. Here the CDR3 reads CAWSPGTGGFEQYF. The CDR3 DNA reads TGTGCCTGGAGTCCCGGGACAGGGGGTTTCGAGCAGTACTTC. J is TRBJ2-7 and V is TRBV30; 11 nucleotides align to TRBD1. V lost 2 bases and J lost 6; bases outside the gene matches: 6. The CDR3 consists of 14 residues. Germline V lookup: CDR1 GTSNPN, CDR2 SVGIG (reference sequence).

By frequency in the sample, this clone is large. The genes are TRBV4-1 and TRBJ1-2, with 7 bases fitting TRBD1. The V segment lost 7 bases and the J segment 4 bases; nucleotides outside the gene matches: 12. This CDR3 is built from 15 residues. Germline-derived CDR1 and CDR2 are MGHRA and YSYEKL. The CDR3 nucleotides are TGCGCCAGCACCCGACGACGGACAGGAGTCTATGGCTACACCTTC. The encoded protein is CASTRRRTGVYGYTF.

The CDR3 DNA sequence: TGTGCCAGCTCCATCTCAGGTGAAAAACTGTTTTTT. Amino acids: CASSISGEKLFF. The chain is built from TRBV27 and TRBJ1-4; D is uncertain. The CDR3 consists of 12 residues. V lost 8 bases and J 7 bases, leaving 11 bases between the germline ends. Germline V gene data show CDR1 as MNHEY and CDR2 as SMNVEV (reference sequence).

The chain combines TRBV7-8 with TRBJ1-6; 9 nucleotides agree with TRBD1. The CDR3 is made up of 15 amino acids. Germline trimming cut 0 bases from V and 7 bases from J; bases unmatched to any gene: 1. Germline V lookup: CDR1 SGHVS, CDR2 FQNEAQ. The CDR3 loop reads CASSLAGTGNSPLHF. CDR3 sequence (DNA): TGTGCCAGCAGCTTAGCCGGGACAGGGAATTCACCCCTCCACTTT.

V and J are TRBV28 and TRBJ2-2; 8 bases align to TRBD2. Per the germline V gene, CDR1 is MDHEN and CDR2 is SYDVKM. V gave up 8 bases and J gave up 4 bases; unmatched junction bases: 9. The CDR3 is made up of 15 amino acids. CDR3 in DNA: TGTGCCAGCGCGGGGGGCCAGGCGGGCACCGGGGAGCTGTTTTTT. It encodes CASAGGQAGTGELFF.

In DNA, the CDR3 is TGTGCCATCAGTGAGCTAGGGACAGGGAACACCGGGGAGCTGTTTTTT. Protein sequence: CAISELGTGNTGELFF. This chain uses TRBV10-3 with TRBJ2-2; the match to TRBD1 covers 8 bases. Germline CDR1 ENHRY, CDR2 SYGVKD. The CDR3 extends over 16 amino acids. V shed 2 bases and J 1 base; nucleotides not matched to a gene: 3.

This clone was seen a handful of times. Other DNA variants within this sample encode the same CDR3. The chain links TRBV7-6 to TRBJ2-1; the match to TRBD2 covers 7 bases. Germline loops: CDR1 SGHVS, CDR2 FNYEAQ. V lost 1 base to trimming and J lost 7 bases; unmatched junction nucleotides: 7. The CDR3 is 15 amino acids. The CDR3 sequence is CASSLVSGRYNEQFF. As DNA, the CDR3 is TGTGCCAGCAGCTTAGTTAGCGGGCGTTATAATGAGCAGTTCTTC.

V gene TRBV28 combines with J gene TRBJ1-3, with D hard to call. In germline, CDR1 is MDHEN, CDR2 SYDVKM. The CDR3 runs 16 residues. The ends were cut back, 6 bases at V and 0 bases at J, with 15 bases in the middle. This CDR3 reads CASSAWRTVSGNTIYF. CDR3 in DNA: TGTGCCAGCAGCGCCTGGAGAACAGTCTCTGGAAACACCATATATTTT.

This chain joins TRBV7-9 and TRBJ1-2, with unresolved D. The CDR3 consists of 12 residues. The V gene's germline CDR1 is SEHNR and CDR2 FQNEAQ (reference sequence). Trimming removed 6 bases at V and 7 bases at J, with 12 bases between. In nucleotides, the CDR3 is TGTGCCAGCAGATCCCCCGAGGGTGGCTACACCTTC. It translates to CASRSPEGGYTF.

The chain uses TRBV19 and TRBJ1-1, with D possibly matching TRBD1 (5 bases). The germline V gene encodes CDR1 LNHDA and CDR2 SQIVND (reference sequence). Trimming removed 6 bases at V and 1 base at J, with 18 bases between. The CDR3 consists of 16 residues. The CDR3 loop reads CASSRLGRAPNTEAFF. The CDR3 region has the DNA TGTGCCAGTAGCCGACTTGGCAGGGCCCCGAACACTGAAGCTTTCTTT.

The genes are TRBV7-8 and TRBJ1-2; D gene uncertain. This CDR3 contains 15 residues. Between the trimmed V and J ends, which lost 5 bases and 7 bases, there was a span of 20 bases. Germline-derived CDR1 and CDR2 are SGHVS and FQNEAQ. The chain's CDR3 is CASSDRLTDLGGYTF. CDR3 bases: TGTGCCAGCAGCGACCGACTAACAGATCTTGGTGGCTACACCTTC.

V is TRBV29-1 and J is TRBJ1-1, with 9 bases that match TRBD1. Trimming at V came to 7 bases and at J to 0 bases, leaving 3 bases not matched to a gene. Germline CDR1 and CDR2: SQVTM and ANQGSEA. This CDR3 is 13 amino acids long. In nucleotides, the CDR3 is TGCAGCGCCAGGACAGGGGTGAACACTGAAGCTTTCTTT. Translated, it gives CSARTGVNTEAFF.

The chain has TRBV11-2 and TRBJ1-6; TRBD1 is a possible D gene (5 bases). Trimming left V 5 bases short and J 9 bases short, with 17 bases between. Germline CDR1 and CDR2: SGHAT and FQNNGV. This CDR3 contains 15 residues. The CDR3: CASSGGRMGISPLHF. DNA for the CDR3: TGTGCCAGCAGCGGGGGACGTATGGGGATTTCACCCCTCCACTTT.

CDR3 sequence reads: CSVEDRIRVRPQGGYGYTF. The CDR3 bases are TGCAGCGTTGAAGACCGGATCCGGGTCCGACCTCAGGGGGGGTACGGCTACACCTTC. V usage is TRBV29-1 and J usage is TRBJ1-2, with 7 bases fitting TRBD1. CDR3 length: 19 amino acids. The V and J ends lost 0 bases and 8 bases, in that order; junction bases with no gene match: 24. The germline gives CDR1 SQVTM, CDR2 ANQGSEA.

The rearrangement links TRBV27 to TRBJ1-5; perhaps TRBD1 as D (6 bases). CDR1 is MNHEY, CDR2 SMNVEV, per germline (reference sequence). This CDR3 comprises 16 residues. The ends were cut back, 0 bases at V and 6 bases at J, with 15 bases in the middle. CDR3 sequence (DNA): TGTGCCAGCAGTTTATCACCCCGACAGGCGGGTCAGCCCCAGCATTTT. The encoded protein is CASSLSPRQAGQPQHF.

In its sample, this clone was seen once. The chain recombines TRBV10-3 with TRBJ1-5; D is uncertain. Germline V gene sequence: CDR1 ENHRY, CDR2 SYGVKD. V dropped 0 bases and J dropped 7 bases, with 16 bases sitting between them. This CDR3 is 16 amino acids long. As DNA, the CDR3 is TGTGCCATCAGTGAGTCCCCCGCCCGGCCCGCCCAGCCCCAGCATTTT. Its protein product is CAISESPARPAQPQHF.

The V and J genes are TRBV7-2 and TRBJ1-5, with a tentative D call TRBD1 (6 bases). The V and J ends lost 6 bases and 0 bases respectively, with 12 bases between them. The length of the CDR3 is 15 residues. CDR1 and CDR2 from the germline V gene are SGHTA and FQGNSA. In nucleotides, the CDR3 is TGTGCCAGCAGTTTACAGGGTAATAGCAATCAGCCCCAGCATTTT. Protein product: CASSLQGNSNQPQHF.

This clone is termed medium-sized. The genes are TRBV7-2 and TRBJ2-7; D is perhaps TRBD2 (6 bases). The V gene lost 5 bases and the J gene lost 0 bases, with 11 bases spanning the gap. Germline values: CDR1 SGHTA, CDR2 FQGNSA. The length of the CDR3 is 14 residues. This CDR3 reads CASSPDYFSYEQYF. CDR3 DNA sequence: TGTGCCAGCAGCCCGGACTACTTCTCCTACGAGCAGTACTTC. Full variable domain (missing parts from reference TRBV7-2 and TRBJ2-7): GAGVSQSPSNKVTEKGKDVELRCDPISGHTALYWYRQSLGQGLEFLIYFQGNSAPDKSGLPSDRFSAERTGGSVSTLTIQRTQQEDSAVYLCASSPDYFSYEQYFGPGTRLTVT.